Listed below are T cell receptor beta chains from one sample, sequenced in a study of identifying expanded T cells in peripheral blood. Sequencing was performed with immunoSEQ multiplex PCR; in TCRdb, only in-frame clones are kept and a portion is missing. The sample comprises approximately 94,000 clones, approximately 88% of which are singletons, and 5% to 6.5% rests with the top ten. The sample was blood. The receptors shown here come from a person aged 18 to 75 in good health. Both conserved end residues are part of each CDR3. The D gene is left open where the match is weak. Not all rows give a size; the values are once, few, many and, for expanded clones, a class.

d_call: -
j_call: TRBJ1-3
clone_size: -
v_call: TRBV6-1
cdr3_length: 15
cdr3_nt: TGTGCCAGCAGTGACCCTACAGGCTCCGGAAACACCATATATTTT
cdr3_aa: CASSDPTGSGNTIYF

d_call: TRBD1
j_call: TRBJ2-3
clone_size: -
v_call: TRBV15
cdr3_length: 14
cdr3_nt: TGTGCCACCAGCAGAGCCACACCGGGACAGGGTGGGTATTTT
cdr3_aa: CATSRATPGQGGYF

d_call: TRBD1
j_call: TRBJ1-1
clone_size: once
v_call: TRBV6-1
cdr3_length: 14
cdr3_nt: TGTGCCAGCAGAGGGTCAGGGGGAAACACTGAAGCTTTCTTT
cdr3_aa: CASRGSGGNTEAFF

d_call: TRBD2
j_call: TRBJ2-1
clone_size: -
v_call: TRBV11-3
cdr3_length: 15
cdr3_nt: TGTGCCAGCAGCTCCCTAGCGGGAGGGGGGAATGAGCAGTTCTTC
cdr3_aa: CASSSLAGGGNEQFF

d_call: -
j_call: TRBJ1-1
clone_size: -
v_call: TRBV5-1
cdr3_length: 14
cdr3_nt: TGCGCCAGCAGCTTGGAGGCCAGCGGCACTGAAGCTTTCTTT
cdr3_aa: CASSLEASGTEAFF

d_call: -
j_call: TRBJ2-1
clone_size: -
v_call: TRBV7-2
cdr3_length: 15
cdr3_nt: TGTGCCAGCAGCTTAGAGGCAGGGATATGGAGTGAGCAGTTCTTC
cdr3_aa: CASSLEAGIWSEQFF

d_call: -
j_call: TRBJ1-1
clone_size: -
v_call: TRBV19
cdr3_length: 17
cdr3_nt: TGTGCCAGTAGTATAGATAGGCGGAAGCCCATGAACACTGAAGCTTTCTTT
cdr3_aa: CASSIDRRKPMNTEAFF

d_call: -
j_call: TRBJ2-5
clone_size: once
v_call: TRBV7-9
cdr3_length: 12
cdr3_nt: TGTGCCAGCAGCTTGTCGGGGGAGACCCAGTACTTC
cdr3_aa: CASSLSGETQYF

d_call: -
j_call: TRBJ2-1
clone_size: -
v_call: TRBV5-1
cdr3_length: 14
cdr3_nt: TGCGCCAGCAACCGGGACGACAAGGGTCATGAGCAGTTCTTC
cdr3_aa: CASNRDDKGHEQFF

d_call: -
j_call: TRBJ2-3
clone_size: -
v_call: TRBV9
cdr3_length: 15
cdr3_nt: TGTGCCAGCAGCGCCGCCGGGAGTACCACAGATACGCAGTATTTT
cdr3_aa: CASSAAGSTTDTQYF

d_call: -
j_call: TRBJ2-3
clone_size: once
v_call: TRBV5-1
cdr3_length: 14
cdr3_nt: TGCGCCAGCAGCTTGATTGTTGGCACAGATACGCAGTATTTT
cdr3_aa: CASSLIVGTDTQYF

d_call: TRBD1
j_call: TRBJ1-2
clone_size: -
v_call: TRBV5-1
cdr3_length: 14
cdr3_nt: TGCGCCAGCAGCTCCCCGGGACAGGACTATGGCTACACCTTC
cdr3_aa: CASSSPGQDYGYTF

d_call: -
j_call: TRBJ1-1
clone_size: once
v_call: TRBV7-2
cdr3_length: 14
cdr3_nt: TGTGCCAGCAGCTTAGCGTATACGAGCACTGAAGCTTTCTTT
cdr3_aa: CASSLAYTSTEAFF

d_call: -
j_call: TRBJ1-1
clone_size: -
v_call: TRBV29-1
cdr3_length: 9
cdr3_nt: TGCAGTGGGGACACTGAAGCTTTCTTT
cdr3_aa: CSGDTEAFF

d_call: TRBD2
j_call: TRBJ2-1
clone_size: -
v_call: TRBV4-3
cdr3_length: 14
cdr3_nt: TGCGCCAGCAGCCCCTGGACTAGTCACGATGAGCAGTTCTTC
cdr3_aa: CASSPWTSHDEQFF

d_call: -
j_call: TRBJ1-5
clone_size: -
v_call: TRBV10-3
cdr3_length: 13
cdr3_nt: TGTGCCATCAGTCCCGACAGTGATCAGCCCCAGCATTTT
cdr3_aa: CAISPDSDQPQHF

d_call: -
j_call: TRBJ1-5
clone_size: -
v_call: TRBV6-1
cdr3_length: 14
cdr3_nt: TGTGCCAGCAGTGAGCCCGGGCGCGGGCAGCCCCAGCATTTT
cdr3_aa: CASSEPGRGQPQHF

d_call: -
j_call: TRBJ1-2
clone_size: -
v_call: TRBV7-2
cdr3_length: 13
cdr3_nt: TGTGCCAGCAGCTTAAGTGGGAGGGGAGCCTACACCTTC
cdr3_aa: CASSLSGRGAYTF

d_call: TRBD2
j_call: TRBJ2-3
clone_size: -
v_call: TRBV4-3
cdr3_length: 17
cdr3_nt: TGCGCCAGCAGGCGCCGATTAGCGGGAGGGGCTTGGGATACGCAGTATTTT
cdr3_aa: CASRRRLAGGAWDTQYF

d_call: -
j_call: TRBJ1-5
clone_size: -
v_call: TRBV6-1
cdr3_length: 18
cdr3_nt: TGTGCCAGCAGTGATTCGGTGTCCGGCCGTTATAGCAATCAGCCCCAGCATTTT
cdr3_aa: CASSDSVSGRYSNQPQHF

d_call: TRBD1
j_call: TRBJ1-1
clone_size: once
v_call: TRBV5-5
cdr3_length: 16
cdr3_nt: TGTGCCAGCAGCTCTAGGTGGGACAGGGGGTTAACTGAAGCTTTCTTT
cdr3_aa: CASSSRWDRGLTEAFF

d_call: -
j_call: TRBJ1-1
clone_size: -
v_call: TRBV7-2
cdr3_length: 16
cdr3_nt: TGTGCCAGCAGCTTAAATTGGGCAGCGGGGAGGACTGAAGCTTTCTTT
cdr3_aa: CASSLNWAAGRTEAFF

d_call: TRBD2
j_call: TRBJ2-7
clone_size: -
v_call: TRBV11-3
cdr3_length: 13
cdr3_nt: TGTGCCAGCAGCTCTAGCGGGAGCTACGAGCAGTACTTC
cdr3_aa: CASSSSGSYEQYF

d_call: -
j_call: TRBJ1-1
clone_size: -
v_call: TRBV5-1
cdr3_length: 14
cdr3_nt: TGCGCCAGCAGCTTGGTAGGGATGAGCACTGAAGCTTTCTTT
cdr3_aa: CASSLVGMSTEAFF